This TCR beta chain was identified in a study of blood T cell repertoires in COVID-19. Turning to the study itself: Sample material is recorded as cDNA or gDNA derived from T cells, B-cell-depleted T cells, or PBMCs.

Germline loops: CDR1 KGHSH, CDR2 LQKENI. V lost 4 bases, J lost 5 bases, and 21 bases lay in between. This CDR3 comprises 16 residues. The repertoire was sequenced with immunoSEQ multiplex PCR; TCRdb's copy has only in-frame clones and lacks some. The sample includes some 180,000 clones, less than 85% of them seen just once. The TCR comes from a man aged 45-65 years who had recovered from COVID-19. This rearrangement joins TRBV18 to TRBJ2-7; D might be TRBD2 (6 bases). The sequenced material came from peripheral blood. This CDR3 is CASSLRRGTPGDEQYF. DNA of the CDR3: TGTGCCAGCTCACTACGTCGTGGGACCCCGGGGGACGAGCAGTACTTC.